Detailed here is one T cell receptor (beta chain). Sequencing was performed with immunoSEQ multiplex PCR; in TCRdb, only in-frame clones are kept and a portion is missing. The sample records hundreds of thousands of clones, roughly 79% being singletons. The CDR3 is made up of 15 amino acids. The germline V and J ends were trimmed by 5 bases and 1 base, with 12 bases remaining between them. Germline-derived CDR1 and CDR2 are SGHVS and FNYEAQ. This sample stems from a study of shared clonotypes between healthy human individuals. The sequencing sample was made of PBMCs. The V gene is TRBV7-6, the J gene TRBJ1-5, with D tentatively TRBD1 (5 bases). This receptor was taken from a woman between 35 and 50 years old in good health. Some clones in this sample may be carry-over from other donors' samples. The DNA for the CDR3 is TGTGCCAGCAGCCCAGGGCAGGGCAGCAATCAGCCCCAGCATTTT. Translating gives CASSPGQGSNQPQHF.